The rows below give T cell receptor beta chains drawn from one sample of a study of blood T cell repertoires in COVID-19. Profiling relied on immunoSEQ multiplex PCR, and the TCRdb table lists in-frame clones only, not all of them. Among over 25,000 clones, more than 75% were seen once, and the ten largest hold approximately 8.9%. What was sequenced was peripheral blood. These receptors came from a man aged 70-80 years with active or convalescent COVID-19. Each CDR3 is given with its conserved first and last residue. A D gene is named only where the DNA matches it firmly. A clone size is listed for some rows: how often the clone was seen (once, few, many), or a class if it is expanded.

TRBV7-9	TRBJ2-5	once	-	CASSPGETQYF	TGTGCCAGCAGCCCAGGGGAGACCCAGTACTTC
TRBV2	TRBJ1-2	-	-	CASRRVVSGARYGYTF	TGTGCCAGCCGGAGGGTGGTTAGCGGAGCTCGCTATGGCTACACCTTC
TRBV6-5	TRBJ1-4	-	TRBD1	CASSPQGAGEKLFF	TGTGCCAGCAGTCCACAGGGGGCGGGGGAAAAACTGTTTTTT
TRBV19	TRBJ1-5	-	-	CASSIAVSNQPQHF	TGTGCCAGTAGTATAGCGGTTAGCAATCAGCCCCAGCATTTT
TRBV29-1	TRBJ1-2	once	-	CSVTGYGGYTF	TGCAGCGTTACGGGATACGGCGGCTACACCTTC
TRBV6-5	TRBJ2-3	-	TRBD2	CASSYSGLAADTQYF	TGTGCCAGCAGTTACTCAGGACTAGCAGCAGATACGCAGTATTTT
TRBV7-9	TRBJ2-3	-	TRBD1	CASSPSLRTGTNTQYF	TGTGCCAGCAGCCCCAGTTTGCGGACAGGGACAAATACGCAGTATTTT
TRBV18	TRBJ1-2	-	TRBD1	CASSLVDRGDGYTF	TGTGCCAGCTCCCTAGTCGACAGGGGGGATGGCTACACCTTC
TRBV7-8	TRBJ2-3	-	TRBD1	CASSPRTGATDTQYF	TGTGCCAGCAGCCCGCGGACAGGGGCTACAGATACGCAGTATTTT
TRBV18	TRBJ1-1	once	TRBD1	CASSPISRQGHTEAFF	TGTGCCAGCTCACCAATAAGTCGACAGGGCCACACTGAAGCTTTCTTT
TRBV30	TRBJ2-1	-	TRBD1	CAWSVQPRLRDRGPHNEQFF	TGTGCCTGGAGTGTACAACCCCGCCTCCGGGACAGGGGACCGCACAATGAGCAGTTCTTC
TRBV7-3	TRBJ2-1	-	TRBD1	CASSQNRGNNEQFF	TGTGCCAGCAGCCAGAACAGGGGCAACAATGAGCAGTTCTTC
TRBV18	TRBJ2-7	-	TRBD1	CASSQGQGEGYEQYF	TGTGCCAGCTCACAGGGACAGGGTGAAGGCTACGAGCAGTACTTC
TRBV5-1	TRBJ1-2	once	TRBD1	CASSGGTGGVGYTF	TGCGCCAGCAGCGGCGGGACAGGGGGCGTTGGCTACACCTTC
TRBV7-2	TRBJ2-5	-	TRBD2	CASSLVAGFETQYF	TGTGCCAGCAGCTTAGTAGCGGGGTTTGAGACCCAGTACTTC
TRBV24-1	TRBJ1-5	few	TRBD1	CATSDSDRGGNQPQHF	TGTGCCACCAGTGACTCTGACAGGGGAGGTAATCAGCCCCAGCATTTT
TRBV7-3	TRBJ2-1	-	TRBD2	CASSLGSGLAANEQFF	TGTGCCAGCAGCTTAGGGTCAGGACTAGCGGCCAATGAGCAGTTCTTC
TRBV4-2	TRBJ1-5	-	TRBD1	CASSQGTGALSNQPQHF	TGTGCCAGCAGCCAAGGGACAGGGGCTCTAAGCAATCAGCCCCAGCATTTT
TRBV3-1/TRBV3-2	TRBJ2-7	-	TRBD1	CASSQDKRGRVHEQYF	TGTGCCAGCAGCCAAGATAAGAGGGGGCGCGTACACGAGCAGTACTTC
TRBV2	TRBJ1-1	few	-	CASTPDSLNTEAFF	TGTGCCAGCACCCCGGACAGTCTGAACACTGAAGCTTTCTTT
TRBV7-8	TRBJ1-2	-	TRBD1	CASSSQGTGKYGYTF	TGTGCCAGCAGCTCCCAGGGGACAGGGAAATATGGCTACACCTTC
TRBV24-1	TRBJ2-2	-	-	CATQAGVYTGELFF	TGTGCCACCCAGGCCGGGGTTTACACCGGGGAGCTGTTTTTT
TRBV10-3	TRBJ2-1	-	TRBD2	CATGEAGAVGNEQFF	TGTGCCACGGGAGAAGCGGGAGCAGTTGGCAATGAGCAGTTCTTC
TRBV29-1	TRBJ1-1	-	-	CSVRGLNTEAFF	TGCAGCGTAAGGGGTCTGAACACTGAAGCTTTCTTT
TRBV23-1	TRBJ2-1	-	TRBD1	CASTGRGQGGAGNEQFF	TGCGCCAGCACTGGACGGGGACAGGGGGGGGCTGGCAATGAGCAGTTCTTC
TRBV7-3	TRBJ1-1	-	TRBD1	CASSSGTGDTEAFF	TGTGCCAGCAGCTCCGGGACAGGGGACACTGAAGCTTTCTTT
TRBV21-1	TRBJ1-2	-	-	CASTAILDRPRGNYGYTF	TGTGCCAGCACCGCGATTTTGGACAGGCCCCGCGGCAACTATGGCTACACCTTC
TRBV29-1	TRBJ1-2	-	-	CSVEDPLSGGRQYGYTF	TGCAGCGTTGAAGACCCCCTTAGTGGAGGGCGGCAATATGGCTACACCTTC
TRBV5-5	TRBJ1-5	-	-	CASSLWQGFNQPQHF	TGTGCCAGCAGCTTGTGGCAGGGATTTAATCAGCCCCAGCATTTT